This TCR beta chain was retrieved from a study of T cell responses to AZD1222 COVID-19 vaccine. Study-level results: There were mostly white British donors and more females than males, and clonal diversity was possibly underestimated. The study reported that nearly half of spike-specific TCRs target unmutated variant regions.

A word on this clone: No antigen is known for it.

The method was immunoSEQ multiplex PCR; TCRdb's version includes in-frame clones alone and lacks a portion of them. The table has more than 100,000 clones, about 91% seen once. The TCR was taken from an adult who received the AZD1222 COVID-19 vaccine. Sequencing was performed on peripheral blood, taken 28 days after the second AZD1222 dose.

CDR3 in amino acids: CSVEGRSTEAFF. The CDR3 bases are TGCAGCGTTGAGGGACGGTCCACTGAAGCTTTCTTT. V is TRBV29-1 and J is TRBJ1-1; a weak D match, TRBD1 (5 bases). The CDR3 totals 12 residues. With 3 bases removed from V and 4 bases from J, the gap between germline ends came to 9 bases. Looked up from germline, CDR1 is SQVTM and CDR2 is ANQGSEA.